Presented here are 10 T cell receptor beta chains from one specimen sequenced in a study of metastatic and nonmetastatic thyroid tumors. TCRdb re-analyzed the PCR reads using MiXCR. The top ten hold about 3.9% of the sample, which has around 89,000 clones, about 16% seen once. Until they underwent thyroid surgery, no patient had received any treatment. The sequenced material came from blood. These receptors were collected from a female donor with papillary thyroid cancer or a benign thyroid nodule (not recorded which). Some clones in this sample may be carry-over from other donors' samples.

On this clone: Possible read error: a much larger clone is one base away. Here the CDR3 DNA reads TGCAGTGCTATTTCTGTATCCAATGAGCAGTTCTTC. Residues: CSAISVSNEQFF. This chain uses TRBV20-1 with TRBJ2-1; D uncertain. The CDR3 runs to 12 residues. Between the trimmed V and J ends, which lost 4 bases and 6 bases, there was a span of 10 bases. Germline V gene sequence: CDR1 DFQATT, CDR2 SNEGSKA (reference sequence).

This clone occurred many times. V and J are TRBV11-2 and TRBJ2-2; D gene ambiguous. Germline V lookup: CDR1 SGHAT, CDR2 FQNNGV. Trimming took 0 bases from V and 4 from J, leaving 9 bases between them. The CDR3 contains 15 residues. The CDR3 region is CASSLDGVGTGELFF. The CDR3 nucleotides are TGTGCCAGCAGCTTAGATGGAGTTGGCACCGGGGAGCTGTTTTTT. The complete variable domain, with remaining parts taken from reference TRBV11-2 and TRBJ2-2, reads EAGVAQSPRYKIIEKRQSVAFWCNPISGHATLYWYQQILGQGPKLLIQFQNNGVVDDSQLPKDRFSAERLKGVDSTLKIQPAKLEDSAVYLCASSLDGVGTGELFFGEGSRLTVL.

Concerning this clone itself: At one end, the junction sequence differs from germline, possibly due to a read error. The V call is TRBV27, the J call TRBJ1-1; TRBD1 agrees at 9 bases. Germline-derived CDR1 and CDR2 are MNHEY and SMNVEV (reference sequence). The CDR3 loop spans 11 amino acids. CDR3 nucleotides: TGTGCCAGCAGCGTCCGGGACAGGGCTTTCTTC. Amino acids: CASSVRDRAFF.

The sample holds many counts of this clone. The chain employs TRBV2 and TRBJ1-5; 8 bases fit TRBD1. CDR1 is SNHLY and CDR2 is FYNNEI in the germline V gene. V shed 9 bases, J shed 3 bases, and the junction held 4 bases outside the gene matches. The CDR3 spans 13 residues. The CDR3 bases are TGTGCCAGTTGGACAGGGTACAATCAGCCCCAGCATTTT. Translating it yields CASWTGYNQPQHF.

A word on this clone: A read error may be the cause here, since a much bigger clone is one base away. This rearrangement joins TRBV5-1 to TRBJ2-5; maybe TRBD1 (5 bases). Per the germline V gene, CDR1 is SGHRS and CDR2 is YFSETQ. V lost 1 base and J lost 2, with 9 bases in between. This CDR3 spans 14 amino acids. This CDR3 is CASSLMGLQETQYF. The CDR3 DNA follows: TGCGCCAGCAGCTTGATGGGGCTTCAAGAGACCCAGTACTTC.

This clone was observed a handful of times. A much larger clonotype is one base distant, so this may be a read error. The chain employs TRBV6-1 and TRBJ2-5; D might be TRBD1 or TRBD2, each matching 6 bases. The CDR3 is made up of 15 amino acids. CDR1 is MNHNS, CDR2 SASEGT, per germline. CDR3 in DNA: TGTGCCAGCAGCCCCGAGGGGGGCGGCGGGGAGACCCAGCACTTC. It encodes CASSPEGGGGETQHF.

This clone showed up many times. V usage is TRBV12-3 or TRBV12-4 and J usage is TRBJ1-5; a weak D match, TRBD1 (6 bases). This CDR3 contains 17 residues. Trimming took 2 bases from V and 4 from J, leaving 18 bases between them. CDR3 in amino acids: CASSLYPQGHTNQPQHF. The CDR3 region has the DNA TGTGCCAGCAGTTTATATCCACAGGGACATACGAATCAGCCCCAGCATTTT.

This clone was counted between two and nine times. This chain's CDR3 is CASSQALKGPGSYNEQFF. CDR3 sequence (DNA): TGTGCCAGCAGCCAAGCCCTTAAAGGGCCAGGATCCTACAATGAGCAGTTCTTC. J is TRBJ2-1 and V is TRBV3-1; D gene unclear. The CDR3 is 18 amino acids. The V and J ends lost 1 base and 1 base respectively, with 17 bases between them. CDR1 LGHDT and CDR2 YNNKEL come from the germline V gene (reference sequence).

The rearrangement joins TRBV20-1 to TRBJ1-6; tentative D call: TRBD1 (5 bases). With 6 bases removed from V and 6 bases from J, the gap between germline ends came to 12 bases. Germline V gene data show CDR1 as DFQATT and CDR2 as SNEGSKA (reference sequence). CDR3 length equals 13 residues. This CDR3 is CSAQPRGNSPLHF. CDR3 coding DNA: TGCAGTGCCCAACCGAGGGGTAATTCACCCCTCCACTTT.

This clone was seen a few times. V is TRBV12-3 or TRBV12-4 and J is TRBJ1-2, with a possible D match to TRBD1 (5 bases). Trimming left V 1 base short and J 7 bases short, with 16 bases between. This CDR3 comprises 15 residues. Here the CDR3 reads CASSLGGTGLGGYTF. CDR3 bases: TGTGCCAGCAGTTTAGGCGGGACTGGCCTTGGTGGCTACACCTTC.